This T cell receptor (beta chain) derives from a study of beta chain features in type 1 diabetes. Study in general: Researchers looked at 95 million to 140 million sorted cells across all samples. General study results and limits: Compared with healthy donors, patients appeared to share more similar naive, central memory and regulatory TCRB repertoires. Any HLA effect on TCRB rearrangement was left unresolved by small sub-analyses.

CDR3 length equals 15 residues. From germline, CDR1 is MDHEN and CDR2 SYDVKM. Unmatched junction bases numbered 13, after V lost 6 bases and J lost 9 bases. Isolated RNA was reverse transcribed in full, so expressed TCRB transcripts were sequenced. Sequencing was performed with immunoSEQ multiplex PCR; in TCRdb, only in-frame clones are kept and a portion is missing. The repertoire holds about 360,000 clones, with 10% to 15% as singletons. The table lists this clone with a few counts. Antigen unknown. What was sequenced was naive CD4+ T cells from blood. This clonotype originated in a man between 18 and 35 years old in good health. The genes are TRBV28 and TRBJ2-2, with 7 bases lining up with TRBD2. The CDR3 loop reads CASSQLGRESRELFF. The CDR3 DNA follows: TGTGCCAGCAGCCAATTGGGGAGGGAATCCAGGGAGCTGTTTTTT.